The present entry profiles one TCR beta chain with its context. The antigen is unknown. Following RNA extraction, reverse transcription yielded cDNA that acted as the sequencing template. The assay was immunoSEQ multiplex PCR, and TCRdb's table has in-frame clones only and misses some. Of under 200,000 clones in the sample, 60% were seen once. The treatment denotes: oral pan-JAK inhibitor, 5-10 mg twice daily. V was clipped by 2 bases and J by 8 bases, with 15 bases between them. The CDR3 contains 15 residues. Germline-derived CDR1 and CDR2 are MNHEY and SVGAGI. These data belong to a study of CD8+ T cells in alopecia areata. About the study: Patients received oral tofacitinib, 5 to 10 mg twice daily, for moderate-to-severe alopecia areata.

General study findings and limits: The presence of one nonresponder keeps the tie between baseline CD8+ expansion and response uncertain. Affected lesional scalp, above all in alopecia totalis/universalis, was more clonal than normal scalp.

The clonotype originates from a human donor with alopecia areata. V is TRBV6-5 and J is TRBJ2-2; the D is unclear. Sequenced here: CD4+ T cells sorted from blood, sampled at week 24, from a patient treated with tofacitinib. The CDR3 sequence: CASSYDFRSAGELFF. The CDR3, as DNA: TGTGCCAGCAGTTACGATTTTCGGTCGGCTGGGGAGCTGTTTTTT.